The clone carrying this T cell receptor beta chain was counted between two and nine times. Its specificity is not known. These data are taken from a study of blood T cells in healthy people across ages. On the study more broadly: Using template switching, researchers captured about one barcoded beta molecule for each two T cells.

Study-wide results and caveats: Comparison with aged donors showed that long-lived donors had more naive CD4+ cells and higher diversity. Roughly linear declines in TCR beta diversity per million T cells occurred with age.

For the second PCR, which ran for 7 to 11 cycles, a sample-barcoded 5' primer and a J-beta primer mix were used. A template-switch adaptor that had 12 random nucleotides put a tag on each cDNA molecule. One entry per CDR3 protein results from TCRdb running MiXCR on the 5' RACE reads. The sample lists roughly 930,000 distinct CDR3 sequences; approximately 49% were seen once. Sample: blood. The clonotype was recovered from a man between 25 and 39 years old in good health.

This CDR3 reads CASSQTSPSYEQYF. The CDR3 region has the DNA TGTGCCAGCAGCCAGACTAGCCCAAGCTACGAGCAGTACTTC. The gene calls are TRBV28 and TRBJ2-7, with TRBD2 matching over 7 bases. CDR1 and CDR2 (germline): MDHEN, SYDVKM. CDR3 length: 14 amino acids. V lost 6 bases, J lost 3 bases, and 8 bases stayed unmatched. Variable domain in full (rest from reference TRBV28 and TRBJ2-7): DVKVTQSSRYLVKRTGEKVFLECVQDMDHENMFWYRQDPGLGLRLIYFSYDVKMKEKGDIPEGYSVSREKKERFSLILESASTNQTSMYLCASSQTSPSYEQYFGPGTRLTVT.